The entry below describes one T cell receptor beta chain. Germline V gene lookup returns CDR1 SGHRS and CDR2 YFSETQ. Losses at the gene ends were 4 bases for V and 2 bases for J; bases not matched to a gene: 6. The CDR3 length is 14 residues. Ten immunoSEQ deep assay plates were used to sequence unsorted PBMC DNA. Some clones are missing from TCRdb's copy, which holds only in-frame ones; the method was immunoSEQ multiplex PCR. In the table there are around 500,000 clones, roughly 85% of which are singletons. This record comes from a study of shared clonotypes between healthy human individuals. The specimen sequenced was PBMCs. The receptor comes from a woman between 40 and 55 years old in good health. Some clones in this sample may be carry-over from other donors' samples. The J gene is TRBJ2-7, the V gene TRBV5-1; 7 bases are a match to TRBD1. As DNA, the CDR3 is TGCGCCAGCAGCCCGAGGGACAGCCCCTACGAGCAGTACTTC. This translates into CASSPRDSPYEQYF.